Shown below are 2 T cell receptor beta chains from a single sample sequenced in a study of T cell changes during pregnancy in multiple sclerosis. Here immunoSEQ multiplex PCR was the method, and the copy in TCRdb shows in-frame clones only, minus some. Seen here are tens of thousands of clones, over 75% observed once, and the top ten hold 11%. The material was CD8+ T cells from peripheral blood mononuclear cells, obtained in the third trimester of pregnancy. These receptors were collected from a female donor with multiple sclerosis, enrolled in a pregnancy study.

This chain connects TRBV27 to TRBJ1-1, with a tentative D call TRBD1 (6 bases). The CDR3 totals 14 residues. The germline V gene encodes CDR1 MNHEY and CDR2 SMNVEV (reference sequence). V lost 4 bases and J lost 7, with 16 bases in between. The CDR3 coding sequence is TGTGCCAGCAGTTCCCCGGGACAAGGATATGAAGCTTTCTTT. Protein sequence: CASSSPGQGYEAFF.

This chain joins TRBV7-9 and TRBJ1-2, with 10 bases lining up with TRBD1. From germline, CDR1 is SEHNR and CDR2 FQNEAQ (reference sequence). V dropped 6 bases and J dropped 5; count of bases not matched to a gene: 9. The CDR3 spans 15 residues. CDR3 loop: CASRGTGVEWYGYTF. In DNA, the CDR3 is TGTGCCAGCAGAGGGACAGGGGTGGAGTGGTATGGCTACACCTTC.